The rows below give T cell receptor beta chains drawn from one sample of a study of blood T cell repertoires in COVID-19. The table came from immunoSEQ multiplex PCR; TCRdb's copy has only in-frame clones and leaves some out. Altogether roughly 240,000 clones are present, more than 85% being singletons, with the ten largest covering 3.5% to 4%. Sequenced: peripheral blood. The origin of the receptors is a man aged 18 to 30 with active or convalescent COVID-19. Each CDR3 is given with its conserved first and last residue. D genes are given only for firm matches. Clone size, where shown, is once, few, many, or a class for clones that have expanded.

D: NA; J: TRBJ1-1; V: TRBV9; size: NA; CDR3: CASSVGGQNTEAFF; DNA: TGTGCCAGCAGCGTAGGGGGACAGAACACTGAAGCTTTCTTT
D: TRBD1; J: TRBJ1-2; V: TRBV28; size: NA; CDR3: CASSHTDRDNGYTF; DNA: TGTGCCAGCAGCCACACCGACAGGGACAATGGCTACACCTTC
D: TRBD1; J: TRBJ1-1; V: TRBV5-5; size: NA; CDR3: CASTAPGQGISGAFF; DNA: TGTGCCAGCACCGCCCCGGGACAGGGGATATCTGGAGCTTTCTTT
D: NA; J: TRBJ1-4; V: TRBV10-3; size: NA; CDR3: CAISESILHQGNEKLFF; DNA: TGTGCCATCAGTGAGTCGATACTTCACCAGGGGAATGAAAAACTGTTTTTT
D: NA; J: TRBJ2-2; V: TRBV6-5; size: NA; CDR3: CASSIPSSGGELFF; DNA: TGTGCCAGCAGTATCCCGTCCTCAGGCGGGGAGCTGTTTTTT
D: NA; J: TRBJ1-2; V: TRBV29-1; size: once; CDR3: CSVVAANYGYTF; DNA: TGCAGCGTTGTGGCAGCGAACTATGGCTACACCTTC
D: TRBD2; J: TRBJ2-3; V: TRBV3-1/TRBV3-2; size: NA; CDR3: CASSEREGADTQYF; DNA: TGTGCCAGCAGCGAGCGGGAGGGCGCGGATACGCAGTATTTT
D: NA; J: TRBJ1-2; V: TRBV7-3; size: NA; CDR3: CASIRDQIRSYGYTF; DNA: TGTGCCAGCATCCGCGATCAAATAAGAAGCTATGGCTACACCTTC
D: NA; J: TRBJ1-1; V: TRBV7-9; size: NA; CDR3: CASSYVLGDTEAFF; DNA: TGTGCCAGCAGCTACGTCCTGGGCGACACTGAAGCTTTCTTT
D: NA; J: TRBJ2-5; V: TRBV6-5; size: once; CDR3: CASIGLPTTQYF; DNA: TGTGCCAGCATTGGACTACCTACAACCCAGTACTTC
D: NA; J: TRBJ1-1; V: TRBV11-2; size: NA; CDR3: CASSLALKREAFF; DNA: TGTGCCAGCAGCTTAGCGCTCAAGAGGGAAGCTTTCTTT
D: TRBD1; J: TRBJ2-5; V: TRBV5-1; size: NA; CDR3: CASSLGDRAIPVGETQYF; DNA: TGCGCCAGCAGCTTGGGGGACAGGGCGATCCCGGTTGGAGAGACCCAGTACTTC
D: NA; J: TRBJ1-1; V: TRBV3-1/TRBV3-2; size: NA; CDR3: CASSQAGGRAFF; DNA: TGTGCCAGCAGCCAAGCCGGGGGAAGGGCTTTCTTT
D: NA; J: TRBJ2-6; V: TRBV12-3/TRBV12-4; size: NA; CDR3: CASSFQGANVLTF; DNA: TGTGCCAGCAGTTTCCAAGGGGCCAACGTCCTGACTTTC
D: NA; J: TRBJ1-2; V: TRBV24-1; size: NA; CDR3: CATSGHRDYGYTF; DNA: TGTGCCACCAGTGGCCACCGAGACTATGGCTACACCTTC
D: NA; J: TRBJ1-5; V: TRBV25-1; size: NA; CDR3: CASSYQSEPQHF; DNA: TGTGCCAGCAGTTATCAGTCCGAGCCCCAGCATTTT
D: NA; J: TRBJ1-2; V: TRBV6-5; size: NA; CDR3: CASTQDRSANYGYTF; DNA: TGTGCCAGCACCCAAGACAGGTCGGCTAACTATGGCTACACCTTC
D: NA; J: TRBJ1-1; V: TRBV19; size: NA; CDR3: CASQTDLNTEAFF; DNA: TGTGCCAGCCAGACAGATCTGAACACTGAAGCTTTCTTT
D: NA; J: TRBJ2-3; V: TRBV27; size: NA; CDR3: CASSLGMATDTQYF; DNA: TGTGCCAGCAGTTTAGGCATGGCTACAGATACGCAGTATTTT
D: TRBD2; J: TRBJ2-1; V: TRBV28; size: NA; CDR3: CASSLGGGMNEQFF; DNA: TGTGCCAGCAGTTTAGGGGGAGGGATGAATGAGCAGTTCTTC
D: NA; J: TRBJ2-5; V: TRBV11-2; size: NA; CDR3: CASSLVEETQYF; DNA: TGTGCCAGCAGCTTAGTGGAGGAGACCCAGTACTTC
D: NA; J: TRBJ2-7; V: TRBV14; size: NA; CDR3: CASSHPGIYEQYF; DNA: TGTGCCAGCAGCCACCCGGGGATCTACGAGCAGTACTTC
D: NA; J: TRBJ2-2; V: TRBV6-1; size: NA; CDR3: CASSEGGGWDTGELFF; DNA: TGTGCCAGCAGTGAAGGGGGGGGCTGGGACACCGGGGAGCTGTTTTTT
D: NA; J: TRBJ1-2; V: TRBV4-2; size: NA; CDR3: CASSQEVGGPYGYTF; DNA: TGTGCCAGCAGCCAAGAGGTGGGGGGTCCCTATGGCTACACCTTC
D: NA; J: TRBJ1-2; V: TRBV18; size: few; CDR3: CASSPFQYYGYTF; DNA: TGTGCCAGCTCACCGTTCCAGTACTATGGCTACACCTTC
D: NA; J: TRBJ2-5; V: TRBV6-5; size: NA; CDR3: CASRARPTEETQYF; DNA: TGTGCCAGCAGGGCACGACCGACAGAAGAGACCCAGTACTTC
D: TRBD2; J: TRBJ2-1; V: TRBV19; size: few; CDR3: CASSPLGTSGNEQFF; DNA: TGTGCCAGTAGTCCCTTGGGGACTAGCGGCAATGAGCAGTTCTTC
D: TRBD1; J: TRBJ1-1; V: TRBV15; size: NA; CDR3: CATSPTAGGLRTEAFF; DNA: TGTGCCACCAGCCCAACAGCAGGGGGGCTCCGGACTGAAGCTTTCTTT
D: TRBD1; J: TRBJ2-7; V: TRBV24-1; size: NA; CDR3: CATSDHTGVEQYF; DNA: TGTGCCACCAGTGACCACACAGGGGTCGAGCAGTACTTC
D: NA; J: TRBJ2-4; V: TRBV21-1; size: NA; CDR3: CASSSNRDRGALAKNIQYF; DNA: TGTGCCAGCAGTAGCAACCGGGACAGGGGAGCTCTAGCCAAAAACATTCAGTACTTC
D: NA; J: TRBJ2-7; V: TRBV30; size: NA; CDR3: CAWSVADRSYEQYF; DNA: TGTGCCTGGAGTGTGGCGGACAGATCATACGAGCAGTACTTC
D: NA; J: TRBJ1-5; V: TRBV9; size: NA; CDR3: CASSEQGSNQPQHF; DNA: TGTGCCAGCAGCGAGCAGGGATCGAATCAGCCCCAGCATTTT
D: NA; J: TRBJ1-2; V: TRBV28; size: NA; CDR3: CASSLRLPYGYTF; DNA: TGTGCCAGCAGTCTCAGACTTCCCTATGGCTACACCTTC
D: NA; J: TRBJ2-1; V: TRBV5-4; size: NA; CDR3: CASAVELSYNEQFF; DNA: TGTGCCAGCGCCGTAGAACTCTCCTACAATGAGCAGTTCTTC